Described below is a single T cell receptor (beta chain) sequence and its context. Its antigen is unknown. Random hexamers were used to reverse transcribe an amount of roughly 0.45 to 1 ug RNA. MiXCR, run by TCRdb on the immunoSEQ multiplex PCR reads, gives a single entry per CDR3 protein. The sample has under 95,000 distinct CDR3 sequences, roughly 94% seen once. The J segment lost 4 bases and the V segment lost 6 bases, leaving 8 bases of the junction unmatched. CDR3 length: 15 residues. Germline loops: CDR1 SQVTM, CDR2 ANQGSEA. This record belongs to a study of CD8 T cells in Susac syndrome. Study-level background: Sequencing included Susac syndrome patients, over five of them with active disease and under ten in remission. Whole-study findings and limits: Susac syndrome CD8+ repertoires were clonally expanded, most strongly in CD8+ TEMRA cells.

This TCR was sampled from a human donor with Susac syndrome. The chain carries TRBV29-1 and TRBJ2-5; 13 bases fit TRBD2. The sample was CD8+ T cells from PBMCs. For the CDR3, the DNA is TGCAGCGTGGACCCGGGACTAGCGGGAATAGAGACCCAGTACTTC. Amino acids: CSVDPGLAGIETQYF.